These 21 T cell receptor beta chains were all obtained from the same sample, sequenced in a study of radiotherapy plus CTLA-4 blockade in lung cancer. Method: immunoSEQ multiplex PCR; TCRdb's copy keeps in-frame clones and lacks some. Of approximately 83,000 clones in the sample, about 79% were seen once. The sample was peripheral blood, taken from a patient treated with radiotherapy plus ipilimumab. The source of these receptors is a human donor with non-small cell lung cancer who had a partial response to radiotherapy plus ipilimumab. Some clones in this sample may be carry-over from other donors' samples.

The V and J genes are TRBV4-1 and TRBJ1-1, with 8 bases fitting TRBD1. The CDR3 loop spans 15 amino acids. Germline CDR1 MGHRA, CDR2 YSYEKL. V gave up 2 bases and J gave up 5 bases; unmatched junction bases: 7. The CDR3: CASSQQGASLTEAFF. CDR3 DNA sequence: TGCGCCAGCAGCCAACAGGGGGCCTCTCTTACTGAAGCTTTCTTT.

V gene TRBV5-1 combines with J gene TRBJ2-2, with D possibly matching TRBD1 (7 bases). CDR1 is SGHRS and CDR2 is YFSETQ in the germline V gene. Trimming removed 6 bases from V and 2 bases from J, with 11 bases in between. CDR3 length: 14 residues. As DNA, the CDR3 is TGCGCCAGCACGCAGGGGGGAAACACCGGGGAGCTGTTTTTT. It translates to CASTQGGNTGELFF.

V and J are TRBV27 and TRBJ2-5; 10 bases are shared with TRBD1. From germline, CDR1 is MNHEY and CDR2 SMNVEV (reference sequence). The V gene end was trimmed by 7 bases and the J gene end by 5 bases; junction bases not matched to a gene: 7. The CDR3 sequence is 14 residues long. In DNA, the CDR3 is TGTGCCAGCATGACAGGGGGCCGATATGAGACCCAGTACTTC. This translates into CASMTGGRYETQYF.

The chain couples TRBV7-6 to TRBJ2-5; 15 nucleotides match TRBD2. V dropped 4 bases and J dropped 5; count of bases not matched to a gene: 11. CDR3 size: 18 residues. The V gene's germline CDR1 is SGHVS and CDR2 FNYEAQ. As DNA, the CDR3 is TGTGCCAGCAGCTCGGGTAGGACTAGCGGGGGGGCCCCGGAGACCCAGTACTTC. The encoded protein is CASSSGRTSGGAPETQYF.

The CDR3 DNA follows: TGTGCCAGCACATCGACAGGGGAAGGGGAAAAACTGTTTTTT. Translation: CASTSTGEGEKLFF. This chain uses TRBV6-5 with TRBJ1-4; 8 bases are shared with TRBD1. In germline, CDR1 is MNHEY, CDR2 SVGAGI. V lost 7 bases and J lost 8; bases outside the gene matches: 9. CDR3 length: 14 amino acids.

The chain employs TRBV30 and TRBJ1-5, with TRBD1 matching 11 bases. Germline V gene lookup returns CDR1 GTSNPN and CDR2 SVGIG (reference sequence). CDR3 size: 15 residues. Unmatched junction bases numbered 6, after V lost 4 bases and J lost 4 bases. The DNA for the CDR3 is TGTGCCTGGAAGGGACAGGGGGGGCCAAATCAGCCCCAGCATTTT. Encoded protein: CAWKGQGGPNQPQHF.

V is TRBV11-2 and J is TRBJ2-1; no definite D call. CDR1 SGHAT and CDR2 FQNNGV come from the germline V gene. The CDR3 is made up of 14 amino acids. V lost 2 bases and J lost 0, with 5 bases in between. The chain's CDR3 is CASSLTDSYNEQFF. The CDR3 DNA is TGTGCCAGCAGCTTAACAGACTCCTACAATGAGCAGTTCTTC. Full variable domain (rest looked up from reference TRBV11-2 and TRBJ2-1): EAGVAQSPRYKIIEKRQSVAFWCNPISGHATLYWYQQILGQGPKLLIQFQNNGVVDDSQLPKDRFSAERLKGVDSTLKIQPAKLEDSAVYLCASSLTDSYNEQFFGPGTRLTVL.

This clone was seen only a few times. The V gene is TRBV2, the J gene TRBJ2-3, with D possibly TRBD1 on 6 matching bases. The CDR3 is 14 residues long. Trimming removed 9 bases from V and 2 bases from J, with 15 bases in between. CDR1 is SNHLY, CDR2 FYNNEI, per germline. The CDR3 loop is CARGGSRSTDTQYF. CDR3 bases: TGTGCCAGAGGGGGATCCCGGTCCACAGATACGCAGTATTTT.

In nucleotides, the CDR3 is TGTGCCAGCATGTCCGGGACAGGGGGCGGCTACACCTTC. Residues: CASMSGTGGGYTF. The rearrangement joins TRBV7-2 to TRBJ1-2; 12 bases are a match to TRBD1. Trimming at V came to 7 bases and at J to 8 bases, leaving 5 bases not matched to a gene. The CDR3 covers 13 residues. Per the germline V gene, CDR1 is SGHTA and CDR2 is FQGNSA.

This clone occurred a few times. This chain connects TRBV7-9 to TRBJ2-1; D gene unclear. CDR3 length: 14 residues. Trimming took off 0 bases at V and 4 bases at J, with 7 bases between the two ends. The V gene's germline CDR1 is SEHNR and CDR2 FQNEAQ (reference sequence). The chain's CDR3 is CASSLALVYNEQFF. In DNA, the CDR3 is TGTGCCAGCAGCTTAGCGCTAGTTTACAATGAGCAGTTCTTC.

CDR3 sequence: CASSVRDSALTF. Here the CDR3 DNA reads TGTGCCAGTAGTGTAAGGGACAGCGCCCTCACCTTC. This chain uses TRBV19 with TRBJ1-2; 7 positions match TRBD1. The V segment lost 5 bases and the J segment 13 bases; nucleotides outside the gene matches: 10. The CDR3 has 12 residues. Germline V gene data show CDR1 as LNHDA and CDR2 as SQIVND (reference sequence).

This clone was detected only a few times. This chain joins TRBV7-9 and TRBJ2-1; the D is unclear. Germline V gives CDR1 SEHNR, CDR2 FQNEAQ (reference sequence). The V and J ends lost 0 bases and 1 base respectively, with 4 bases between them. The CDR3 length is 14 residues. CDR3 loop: CASSLASSYNEQFF. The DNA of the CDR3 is TGTGCCAGCAGCTTAGCGAGTTCCTACAATGAGCAGTTCTTC.

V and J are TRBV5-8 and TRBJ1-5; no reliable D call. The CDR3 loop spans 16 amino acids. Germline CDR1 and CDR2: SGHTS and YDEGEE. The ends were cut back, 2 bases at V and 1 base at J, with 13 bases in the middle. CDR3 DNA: TGTGCCAGCAGCTTTGCCCTCTACTCGAGCAATCAGCCCCAGCATTTT. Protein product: CASSFALYSSNQPQHF.

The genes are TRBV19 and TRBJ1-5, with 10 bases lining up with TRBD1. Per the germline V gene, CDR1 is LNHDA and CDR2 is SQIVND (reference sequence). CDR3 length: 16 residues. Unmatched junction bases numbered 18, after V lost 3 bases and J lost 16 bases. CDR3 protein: CASSIAPGQGTPNSHF. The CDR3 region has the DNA TGTGCCAGTAGTATCGCACCGGGACAGGGGACACCTAATTCCCATTTT.

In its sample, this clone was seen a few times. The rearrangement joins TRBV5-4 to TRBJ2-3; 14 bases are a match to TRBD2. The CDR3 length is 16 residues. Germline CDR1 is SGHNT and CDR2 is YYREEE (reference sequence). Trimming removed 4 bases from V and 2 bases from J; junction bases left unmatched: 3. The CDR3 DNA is TGTGCCAGCAGCCCGACTAGCGGGGGGGTCACAGATACGCAGTATTTT. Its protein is CASSPTSGGVTDTQYF. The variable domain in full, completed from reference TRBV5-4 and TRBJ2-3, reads ETGVTQSPTHLIKTRGQQVTLRCSSQSGHNTVSWYQQALGQGPQFIFQYYREEENGRGNFPPRFSGLQFPNYSSELNVNALELDDSALYLCASSPTSGGVTDTQYFGPGTRLTVL.

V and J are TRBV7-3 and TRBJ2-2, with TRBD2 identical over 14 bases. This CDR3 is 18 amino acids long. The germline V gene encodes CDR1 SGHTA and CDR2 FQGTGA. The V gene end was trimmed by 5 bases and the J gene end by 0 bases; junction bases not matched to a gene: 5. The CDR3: CASSMGLAGATNTGELFF. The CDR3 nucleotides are TGTGCCAGCAGCATGGGACTAGCGGGAGCTACGAACACCGGGGAGCTGTTTTTT. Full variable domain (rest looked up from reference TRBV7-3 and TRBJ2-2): GAGVSQTPSNKVTEKGKYVELRCDPISGHTALYWYRQSLGQGPEFLIYFQGTGAADDSGLPNDRFFAVRPEGSVSTLKIQRTERGDSAVYLCASSMGLAGATNTGELFFGEGSRLTVL.

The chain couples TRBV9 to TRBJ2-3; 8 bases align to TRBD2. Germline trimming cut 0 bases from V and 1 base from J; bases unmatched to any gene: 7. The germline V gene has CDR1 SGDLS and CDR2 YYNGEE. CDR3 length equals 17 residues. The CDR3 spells CASSVGGWRGGTDTQYF. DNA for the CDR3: TGTGCCAGCAGCGTAGGCGGGTGGCGGGGGGGCACAGATACGCAGTATTTT.

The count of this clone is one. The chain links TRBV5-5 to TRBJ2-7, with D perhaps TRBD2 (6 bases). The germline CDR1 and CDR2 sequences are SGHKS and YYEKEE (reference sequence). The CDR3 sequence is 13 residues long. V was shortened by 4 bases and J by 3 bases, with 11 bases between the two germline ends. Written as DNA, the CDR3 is TGTGCCAGCAGCCCCGGCGGGGACTACGAGCAGTACTTC. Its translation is CASSPGGDYEQYF.

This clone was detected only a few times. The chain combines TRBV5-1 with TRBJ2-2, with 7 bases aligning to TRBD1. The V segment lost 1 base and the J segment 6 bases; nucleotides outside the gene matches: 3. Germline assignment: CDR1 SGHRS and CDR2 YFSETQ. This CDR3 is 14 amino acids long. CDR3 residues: CASSLIQGAGELFF. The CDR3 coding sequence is TGCGCCAGCAGCTTGATTCAGGGGGCCGGGGAGCTGTTTTTT.

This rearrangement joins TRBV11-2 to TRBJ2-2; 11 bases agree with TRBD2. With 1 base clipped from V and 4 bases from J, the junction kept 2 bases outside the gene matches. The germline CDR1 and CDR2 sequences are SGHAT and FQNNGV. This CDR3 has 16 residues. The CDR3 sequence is CASSLVLAGGTGELFF. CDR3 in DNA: TGTGCCAGCAGCTTAGTGCTAGCGGGGGGCACCGGGGAGCTGTTTTTT.

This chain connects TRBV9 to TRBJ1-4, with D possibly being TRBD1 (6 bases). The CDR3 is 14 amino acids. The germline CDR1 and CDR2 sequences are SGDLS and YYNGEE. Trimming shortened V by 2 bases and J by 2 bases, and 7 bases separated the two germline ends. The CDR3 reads CASSVQGTNEKLFF. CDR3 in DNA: TGTGCCAGCAGCGTCCAGGGGACTAATGAAAAACTGTTTTTT. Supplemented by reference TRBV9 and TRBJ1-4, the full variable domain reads DSGVTQTPKHLITATGQRVTLRCSPRSGDLSVYWYQQSLDQGLQFLIQYYNGEERAKGNILERFSAQQFPDLHSELNLSSLELGDSALYFCASSVQGTNEKLFFGSGTQLSVL.